What follows are 12 T cell receptor beta chains derived from one specimen sequenced in a study of blood T cell repertoires in COVID-19. The assay was immunoSEQ multiplex PCR, and TCRdb's table has in-frame clones only and misses some. The sample includes roughly 280,000 clones, about 88% of them seen just once. The sequenced sample consisted of peripheral blood. The receptors come from a man between 18 and 29 years old with active or convalescent COVID-19.

The chain has TRBV7-2 and TRBJ2-3; 8 bases line up with TRBD2. The CDR3 runs to 17 residues. Germline V gene data show CDR1 as SGHTA and CDR2 as FQGNSA. After removal of 5 bases from V and 3 bases from J, the junction contained 13 bases not matched to a gene. The CDR3 is CASSLKTGGPSTDTQYF. Written as DNA, the CDR3 is TGTGCCAGCAGCCTCAAAACGGGAGGGCCCTCGACAGATACGCAGTATTTT.

This clone turned up a few times. The V call is TRBV7-2, the J call TRBJ2-3; 9 bases are a match to TRBD2. The CDR3 extends over 15 amino acids. The ends lost 5 bases at V and 1 base at J; junction bases unmatched: 4. CDR1 is SGHTA, CDR2 FQGNSA, per germline. The chain's CDR3 is CASSTWTSGTDTQYF. Written as DNA, the CDR3 is TGTGCCAGCAGCACCTGGACTAGCGGCACAGATACGCAGTATTTT.

The chain links TRBV5-1 to TRBJ1-1, with a possible D match to TRBD1 (6 bases). The germline CDR1 and CDR2 sequences are SGHRS and YFSETQ. CDR3 length: 14 residues. The ends were cut back, 1 base at V and 0 bases at J, with 7 bases in the middle. The CDR3 is CASSLTGMNTEAFF. The CDR3 coding sequence is TGCGCCAGCAGCTTGACAGGGATGAACACTGAAGCTTTCTTT.

CDR3 residues: CASSPLLVADLNTGELFF. The DNA of the CDR3 is TGTGCCAGCTCACCACTTTTGGTAGCGGACTTGAACACCGGGGAGCTGTTTTTT. The chain has TRBV18 and TRBJ2-2; TRBD2 is a possible D gene (6 bases). V lost 1 base and J lost 1, with 16 bases in between. CDR3 length equals 18 residues. Germline loops: CDR1 KGHSH, CDR2 LQKENI.

The chain uses TRBV7-2 and TRBJ2-7; no clear D. CDR1 is SGHTA, CDR2 FQGNSA, per germline. Between the trimmed V and J ends, which lost 3 bases and 6 bases, there was a span of 12 bases. The CDR3 length is 13 residues. Here the CDR3 DNA reads TGTGCCAGCAGCTTTCTTAGAGGTGGCGAGCAGTACTTC. This sequence encodes CASSFLRGGEQYF. The whole variable domain, filled in from reference TRBV7-2 and TRBJ2-7, reads GAGVSQSPSNKVTEKGKDVELRCDPISGHTALYWYRQSLGQGLEFLIYFQGNSAPDKSGLPSDRFSAERTGGSVSTLTIQRTQQEDSAVYLCASSFLRGGEQYFGPGTRLTVT.

Comments on this clone: A clone one base away is much larger, so this may be a read error. J is TRBJ2-1 and V is TRBV29-1; the D gene is possibly TRBD1 (5 bases). The ends were cut back, 8 bases at V and 11 bases at J, with 25 bases in the middle. This CDR3 comprises 14 residues. CDR1 and CDR2 from the germline V gene are SQVTM and ANQGSEA. The CDR3 spells CSPLLTQGVDKQFF. CDR3 coding DNA: TGCAGCCCCTTGTTAACTCAGGGCGTTGATAAGCAGTTCTTC.

The rearrangement uses TRBV28 and TRBJ2-7; 10 bases align to TRBD1. This CDR3 contains 14 residues. The trim removed 3 bases at V and 9 bases at J, leaving 8 bases unmatched. The germline V gene encodes CDR1 MDHEN and CDR2 SYDVKM. The CDR3 is CASSFIGQGVVQYF. The CDR3 DNA reads as TGTGCCAGCAGTTTTATCGGACAGGGGGTGGTGCAGTACTTC.

The V call is TRBV28, the J call TRBJ1-6; D may be TRBD1 (5 bases). The CDR3 length is 14 residues. The germline gives CDR1 MDHEN, CDR2 SYDVKM. Trimming cost V 4 bases and J 7 bases, with 11 bases left between them. The CDR3, as DNA: TGTGCCAGCAGTTGGATGGGGGGAAATTCACCCCTCCACTTT. It is translated as CASSWMGGNSPLHF.

The CDR3 DNA follows: TGCGCCAGCAGCTTGGAGGGGACAGGGTATGGGGTAGAGTTCTTC. Translating it yields CASSLEGTGYGVEFF. The V and J genes are TRBV5-1 and TRBJ2-1; TRBD1 matches 9 bases. There are 15 residues in the CDR3. Germline CDR1 is SGHRS and CDR2 is YFSETQ. V shed 0 bases and J 14 bases; nucleotides not matched to a gene: 12.

This chain uses TRBV28 with TRBJ1-5; D possibly corresponds to TRBD1 (5 bases). The germline gives CDR1 MDHEN, CDR2 SYDVKM. This CDR3 has 17 residues. Trimming cost V 6 bases and J 0 bases, with 18 bases left between them. This CDR3 is CASSPGGTLISNQPQHF. The DNA for the CDR3 is TGTGCCAGCAGCCCAGGCGGGACTCTTATTAGCAATCAGCCCCAGCATTTT.

CDR3 protein: CASSGATVAEYNEQFF. CDR3 nucleotides: TGTGCCAGCAGTGGGGCGACTGTGGCTGAATACAATGAGCAGTTCTTC. V usage is TRBV28 and J usage is TRBJ2-1, with D perhaps TRBD1 (5 bases). This CDR3 spans 16 amino acids. Trimming removed 5 bases from V and 4 bases from J, with 18 bases in between. The germline V gene has CDR1 MDHEN and CDR2 SYDVKM.

V and J are TRBV7-9 and TRBJ1-4; D call uncertain. CDR1 and CDR2 (germline): SEHNR, FQNEAQ (reference sequence). The length of the CDR3 is 12 residues. The ends were cut back, 8 bases at V and 8 bases at J, with 12 bases in the middle. The CDR3 is CASSRGGEKLFF. The CDR3 DNA reads TGTGCCAGCTCCCGAGGAGGCGAAAAACTGTTTTTT.